The sequence of this TCR beta chain was determined in a study of identifying expanded T cells in peripheral blood. In the case of this clone: What it binds is not known.

Between the trimmed V and J ends, which lost 6 bases and 7 bases, there was a span of 13 bases. The CDR3 length is 12 residues. Germline V gives CDR1 GTSNPN, CDR2 SVGIG (reference sequence). No infections or other immune events were documented during collection. General study findings and limits: Differentially abundant clones: roughly 1.3 between replicates, 16.4 at around 15 days, around 20 at four. Roughly two-week clone count variance significantly increased as total template count grew.

Here immunoSEQ multiplex PCR was the method, and the copy in TCRdb shows in-frame clones only, minus some. The table has about 130,000 clones, around 88% seen once. The clonotype comes from a person aged 18 to 70 in good health. Sequences were obtained from blood. V usage is TRBV30 and J usage is TRBJ2-1, with D unresolved. CDR3 nucleotides: TGTGCCTGTGCCCGACCCACGAATGAGCAGTTCTTC. This codes for CACARPTNEQFF.